These 7 T cell receptor beta chains share one sample of origin, sequenced in a study of blood T cells in healthy people across ages. Primers used in a second PCR of roughly 6 to 12 cycles were a sample-barcoded 5' primer and a J-beta primer mix. TCRdb re-analysed the 5' RACE reads in MiXCR, keeping a single row per CDR3 protein. In the table there are over 1,500,000 distinct CDR3 sequences, roughly two fifths of which are singletons. The source material was blood. These receptors originate from a human donor in good health.

The genes are TRBV7-9 and TRBJ2-7, with D tentatively TRBD1 or TRBD2 (5 bases each). V was clipped by 4 bases and J by 3 bases, with 16 bases between them. This CDR3 contains 15 residues. Germline CDR1 and CDR2: SEHNR and FQNEAQ (reference sequence). The CDR3 DNA reads TGTGCCAGCAGCTCCTCCGGGACGGGTTACTACGAGCAGTACTTC. Translation: CASSSSGTGYYEQYF.

The V gene is TRBV7-2, the J gene TRBJ2-7; 7 bases align to TRBD1. The J segment lost 3 bases and the V segment lost 4 bases, leaving 6 bases of the junction unmatched. There are 14 residues in the CDR3. Germline V gene lookup returns CDR1 SGHTA and CDR2 FQGNSA. CDR3 bases: TGTGCCAGCAGCTATCCGGGACAGTACTACGAGCAGTACTTC. The encoded protein is CASSYPGQYYEQYF. Together with reference TRBV7-2 and TRBJ2-7, the CDR3 gives the full variable domain: GAGVSQSPSNKVTEKGKDVELRCDPISGHTALYWYRQSLGQGLEFLIYFQGNSAPDKSGLPSDRFSAERTGGSVSTLTIQRTQQEDSAVYLCASSYPGQYYEQYFGPGTRLTVT.

This clonotype was observed a few times. The chain couples TRBV29-1 to TRBJ2-1; the D is unclear. The CDR3 contains 14 residues. From germline, CDR1 is SQVTM and CDR2 ANQGSEA. V shed 5 bases and J shed 0 bases, with 11 bases lying between them. The CDR3, as DNA: TGCAGCGTTACACATACGAGCTCCTACAATGAGCAGTTCTTC. Protein product: CSVTHTSSYNEQFF.

V and J are TRBV20-1 and TRBJ1-4; D may be TRBD1 (6 bases). CDR3 length: 11 amino acids. CDR1 is DFQATT and CDR2 is SNEGSKA in the germline V gene (reference sequence). V dropped 6 bases and J dropped 11 bases, with 13 bases sitting between them. The chain's CDR3 is CSAAIQGKLFF. The DNA of the CDR3 is TGCAGTGCCGCAATCCAGGGGAAACTGTTTTTT.

This clonotype was found a few times. This sequence joins TRBV6-6 and TRBJ2-7; the D gene is possibly TRBD1 (6 bases). Germline V gives CDR1 MNHNY, CDR2 SVGAGI (reference sequence). Trimming took off 7 bases at V and 3 bases at J, with 16 bases between the two ends. The CDR3 is 14 amino acids. The CDR3 sequence: CASTYQGSIYEQYF. The CDR3 DNA reads as TGTGCCAGCACCTACCAGGGGAGTATCTACGAGCAGTACTTC.

This clonotype showed up many times. The chain has TRBV7-9 and TRBJ2-5; D not certain. Per germline, CDR1 SEHNR and CDR2 FQNEAQ (reference sequence). V was clipped by 3 bases and J by 4 bases, with 6 bases between them. This CDR3 region has 12 residues. CDR3 nucleotide sequence: TGTGCCAGCAGCTTTGGGTCAGAGACCCAGTACTTC. Translation gives CASSFGSETQYF.

The genes are TRBV5-5 and TRBJ1-2, with a possible D match to TRBD1 (5 bases). Germline V gives CDR1 SGHKS, CDR2 YYEKEE (reference sequence). The CDR3 totals 16 residues. The germline V and J ends were trimmed by 6 bases and 0 bases, with 18 bases remaining between them. The CDR3 DNA follows: TGTGCCAGCACCCCGAGTGGGGACCATTCTAACTATGGCTACACCTTC. It yields the protein CASTPSGDHSNYGYTF.